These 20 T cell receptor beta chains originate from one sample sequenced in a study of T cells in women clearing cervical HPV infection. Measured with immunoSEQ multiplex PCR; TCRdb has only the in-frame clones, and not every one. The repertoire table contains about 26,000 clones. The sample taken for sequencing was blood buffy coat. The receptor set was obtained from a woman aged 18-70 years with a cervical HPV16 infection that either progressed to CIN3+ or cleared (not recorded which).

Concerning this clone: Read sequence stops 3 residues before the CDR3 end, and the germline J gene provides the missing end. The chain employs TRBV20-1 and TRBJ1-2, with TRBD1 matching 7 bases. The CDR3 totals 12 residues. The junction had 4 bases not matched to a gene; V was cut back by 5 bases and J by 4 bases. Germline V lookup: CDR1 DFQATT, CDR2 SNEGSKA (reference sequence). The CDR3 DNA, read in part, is TGCAGTGCTGCGCAGGGGGTCTATGGC. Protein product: CSAAQGVYG. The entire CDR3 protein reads CSAAQGVYGYTF.

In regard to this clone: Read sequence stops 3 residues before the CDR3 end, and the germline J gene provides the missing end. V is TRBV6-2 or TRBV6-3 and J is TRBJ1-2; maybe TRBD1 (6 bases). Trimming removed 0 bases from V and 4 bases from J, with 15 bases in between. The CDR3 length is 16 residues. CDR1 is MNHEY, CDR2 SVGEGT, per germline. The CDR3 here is CASSYSNREEGYGYTF. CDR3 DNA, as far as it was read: TGTGCCAGCAGTTACTCGAACAGGGAGGAAGGCTATGGC.

CDR3 DNA, as far as it was read: TGTGCCAGCAGTGAGCGGGGACTGGACGGATCACCC. Protein sequence: CASSERGLDGSP. The CDR3 reads in full as CASSERGLDGSPLHF. The gene calls are TRBV6-1 and TRBJ1-6, with D perhaps matching TRBD1 (5 bases). The DNA ends 3 residues before the CDR3 does, and the rest of the CDR3 is filled in from the germline J gene. This CDR3 is 15 amino acids long. Per the germline V gene, CDR1 is MNHNS and CDR2 is SASEGT. Trimming pared 3 bases from V and 10 bases from J, leaving 16 bases between.

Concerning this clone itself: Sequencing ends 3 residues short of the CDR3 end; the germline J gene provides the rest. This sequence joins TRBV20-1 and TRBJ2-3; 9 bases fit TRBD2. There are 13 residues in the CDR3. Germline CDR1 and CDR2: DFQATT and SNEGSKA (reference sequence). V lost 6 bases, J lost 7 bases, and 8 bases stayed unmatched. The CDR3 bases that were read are TGCAGTGCCCCCGGGACTAGCATATATACG. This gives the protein CSAPGTSIYT. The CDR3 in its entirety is CSAPGTSIYTQYF.

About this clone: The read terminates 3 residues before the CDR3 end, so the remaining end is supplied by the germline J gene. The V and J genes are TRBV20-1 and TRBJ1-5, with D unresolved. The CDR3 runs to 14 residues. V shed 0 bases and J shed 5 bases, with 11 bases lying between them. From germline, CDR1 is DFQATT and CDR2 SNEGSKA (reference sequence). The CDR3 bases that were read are TGCAGTGCTAGAGAGACCCAAGGGCATCAGCCC. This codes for CSARETQGHQP. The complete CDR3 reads CSARETQGHQPQHF.

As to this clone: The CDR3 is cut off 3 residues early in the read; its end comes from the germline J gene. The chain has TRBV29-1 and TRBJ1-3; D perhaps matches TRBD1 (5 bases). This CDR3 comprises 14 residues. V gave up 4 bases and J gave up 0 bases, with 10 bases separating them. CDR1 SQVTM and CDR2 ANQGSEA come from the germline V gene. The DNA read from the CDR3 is TGCAGCGTTGCTTCAGGGTCCTCTGGAAACACC. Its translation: CSVASGSSGNT. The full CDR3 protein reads CSVASGSSGNTIYF.

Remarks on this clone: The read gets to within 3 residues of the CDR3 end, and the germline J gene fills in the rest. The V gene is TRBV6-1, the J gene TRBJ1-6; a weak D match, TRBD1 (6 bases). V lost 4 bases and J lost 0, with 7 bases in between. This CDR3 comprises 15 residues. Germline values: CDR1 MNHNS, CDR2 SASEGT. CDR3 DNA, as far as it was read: TGTGCCAGCAGTGGACAGGACTCCTATAATTCACCC. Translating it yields CASSGQDSYNSP. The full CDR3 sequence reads CASSGQDSYNSPLHF.

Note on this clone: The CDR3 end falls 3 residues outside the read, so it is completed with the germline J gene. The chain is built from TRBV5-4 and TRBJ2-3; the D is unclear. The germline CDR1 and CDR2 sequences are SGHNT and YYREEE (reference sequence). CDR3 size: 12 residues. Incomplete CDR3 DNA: TGTGCCAGCAGCTTCAGTGAAGAGACG. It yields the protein CASSFSEET. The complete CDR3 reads CASSFSEETQYF.

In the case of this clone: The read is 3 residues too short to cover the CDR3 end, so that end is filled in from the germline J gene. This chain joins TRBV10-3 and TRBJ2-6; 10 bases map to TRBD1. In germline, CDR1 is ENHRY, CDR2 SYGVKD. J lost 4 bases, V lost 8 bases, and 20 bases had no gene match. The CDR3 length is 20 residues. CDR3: CAIGNRDRGGGASGANVLTF. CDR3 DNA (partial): TGTGCCATCGGTAACCGGGACAGGGGTGGAGGGGCGTCCGGGGCCAACGTC.

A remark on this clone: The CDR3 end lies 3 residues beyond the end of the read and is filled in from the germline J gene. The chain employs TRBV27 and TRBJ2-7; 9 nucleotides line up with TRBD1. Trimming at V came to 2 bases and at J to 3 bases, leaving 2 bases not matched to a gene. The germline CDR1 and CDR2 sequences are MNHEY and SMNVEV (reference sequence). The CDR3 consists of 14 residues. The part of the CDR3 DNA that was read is TGTGCCAGCAGTTTACAGGACAGGGGCTACGAG. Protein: CASSLQDRGYE. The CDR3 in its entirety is CASSLQDRGYEQYF.

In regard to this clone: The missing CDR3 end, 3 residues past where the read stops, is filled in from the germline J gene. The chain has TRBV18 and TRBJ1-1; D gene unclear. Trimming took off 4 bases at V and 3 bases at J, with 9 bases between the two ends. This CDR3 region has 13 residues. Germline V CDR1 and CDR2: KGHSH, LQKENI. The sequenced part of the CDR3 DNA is TGTGCCAGCTCACTCGACAAATACACTGAA. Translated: CASSLDKYTE. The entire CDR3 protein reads CASSLDKYTEAFF. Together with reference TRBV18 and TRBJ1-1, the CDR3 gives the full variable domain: NAGVMQNPRHLVRRRGQEARLRCSPMKGHSHVYWYRQLPEEGLKFMVYLQKENIIDESGMPKERFSAEFPKEGPSILRIQQVVRGDSAAYFCASSLDKYTEAFFGQGTRLTVV.

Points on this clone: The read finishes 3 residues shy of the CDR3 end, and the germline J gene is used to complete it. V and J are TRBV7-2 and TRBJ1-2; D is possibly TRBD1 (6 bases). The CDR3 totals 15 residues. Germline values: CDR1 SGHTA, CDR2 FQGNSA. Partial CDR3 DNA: TGTGCCAGCAGCTTAGCCCCACAGGGCTCCTACGAC. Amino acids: CASSLAPQGSYD. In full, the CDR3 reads CASSLAPQGSYDYTF.

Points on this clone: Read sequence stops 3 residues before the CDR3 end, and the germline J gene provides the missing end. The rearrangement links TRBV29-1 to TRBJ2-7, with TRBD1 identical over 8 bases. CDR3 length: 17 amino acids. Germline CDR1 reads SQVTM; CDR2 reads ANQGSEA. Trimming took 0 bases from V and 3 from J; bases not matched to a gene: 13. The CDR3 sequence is CSVEDNVRQGSVYEQYF. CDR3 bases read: TGCAGCGTTGAAGATAATGTAAGACAGGGGTCCGTCTACGAG.

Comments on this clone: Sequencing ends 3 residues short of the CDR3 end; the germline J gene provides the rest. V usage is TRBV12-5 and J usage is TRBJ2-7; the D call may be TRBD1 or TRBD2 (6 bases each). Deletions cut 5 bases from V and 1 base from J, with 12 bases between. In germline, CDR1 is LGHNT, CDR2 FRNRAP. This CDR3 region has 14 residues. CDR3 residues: CASGLGAGSYEQYF. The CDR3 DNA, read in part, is TGTGCTAGTGGTCTGGGGGCGGGGTCCTACGAG.

CDR3 residues: CSASFRGTETQYF. Partial CDR3 DNA: TGCAGTGCTAGTTTTCGGGGGACCGAGACC. The chain joins TRBV20-1 to TRBJ2-5; possibly TRBD2 for D (6 bases). The read finishes 3 residues shy of the CDR3 end, and the germline J gene is used to complete it. With 3 bases removed from V and 5 bases from J, the gap between germline ends came to 13 bases. The length of the CDR3 is 13 residues. Germline CDR1 DFQATT, CDR2 SNEGSKA (reference sequence).

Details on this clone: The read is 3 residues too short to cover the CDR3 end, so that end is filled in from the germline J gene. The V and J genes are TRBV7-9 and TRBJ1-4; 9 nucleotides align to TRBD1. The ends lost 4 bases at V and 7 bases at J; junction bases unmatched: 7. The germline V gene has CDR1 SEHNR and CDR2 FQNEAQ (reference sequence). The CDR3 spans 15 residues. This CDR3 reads CASSSRQGVVEKLFF. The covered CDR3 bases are TGTGCCAGCAGCTCTAGACAGGGGGTTGTTGAAAAA.

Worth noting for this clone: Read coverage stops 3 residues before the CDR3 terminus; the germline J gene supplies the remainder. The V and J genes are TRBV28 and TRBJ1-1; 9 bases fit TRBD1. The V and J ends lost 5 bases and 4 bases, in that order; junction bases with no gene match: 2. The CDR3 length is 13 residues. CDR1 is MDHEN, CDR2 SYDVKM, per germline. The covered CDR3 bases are TGTGCCAGCAGTGACAGGGGGGGCACTGAA. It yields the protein CASSDRGGTE. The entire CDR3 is CASSDRGGTEAFF. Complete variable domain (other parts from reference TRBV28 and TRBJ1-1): DVKVTQSSRYLVKRTGEKVFLECVQDMDHENMFWYRQDPGLGLRLIYFSYDVKMKEKGDIPEGYSVSREKKERFSLILESASTNQTSMYLCASSDRGGTEAFFGQGTRLTVV.

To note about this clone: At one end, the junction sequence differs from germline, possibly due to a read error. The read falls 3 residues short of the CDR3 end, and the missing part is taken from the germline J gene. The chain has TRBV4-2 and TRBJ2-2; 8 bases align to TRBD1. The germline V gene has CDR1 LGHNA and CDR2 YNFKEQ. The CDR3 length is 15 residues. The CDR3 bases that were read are TGCGCCAGCAGCCCGCAGGGGGCCAACACCGGGGAG. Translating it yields CASSPQGANTGE. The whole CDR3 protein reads CASSPQGANTGELFF.

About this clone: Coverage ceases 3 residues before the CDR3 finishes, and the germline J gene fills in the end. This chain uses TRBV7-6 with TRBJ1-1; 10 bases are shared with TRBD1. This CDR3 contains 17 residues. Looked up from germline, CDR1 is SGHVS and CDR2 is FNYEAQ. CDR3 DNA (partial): TGTGCCAGCAGCGAGACAGGGGGCGCGCCTGGGGCCAACGTA. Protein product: CASSETGGAPGANV. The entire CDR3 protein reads CASSETGGAPGANVAFF.

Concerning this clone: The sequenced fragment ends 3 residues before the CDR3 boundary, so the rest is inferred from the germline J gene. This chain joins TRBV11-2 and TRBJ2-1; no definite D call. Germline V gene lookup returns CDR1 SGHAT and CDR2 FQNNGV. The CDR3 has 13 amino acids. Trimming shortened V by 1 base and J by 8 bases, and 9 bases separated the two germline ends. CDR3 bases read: TGTGCCAGCAGCTTAGCCAGGTGGCATGAG. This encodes CASSLARWHE. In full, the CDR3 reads CASSLARWHEQFF.